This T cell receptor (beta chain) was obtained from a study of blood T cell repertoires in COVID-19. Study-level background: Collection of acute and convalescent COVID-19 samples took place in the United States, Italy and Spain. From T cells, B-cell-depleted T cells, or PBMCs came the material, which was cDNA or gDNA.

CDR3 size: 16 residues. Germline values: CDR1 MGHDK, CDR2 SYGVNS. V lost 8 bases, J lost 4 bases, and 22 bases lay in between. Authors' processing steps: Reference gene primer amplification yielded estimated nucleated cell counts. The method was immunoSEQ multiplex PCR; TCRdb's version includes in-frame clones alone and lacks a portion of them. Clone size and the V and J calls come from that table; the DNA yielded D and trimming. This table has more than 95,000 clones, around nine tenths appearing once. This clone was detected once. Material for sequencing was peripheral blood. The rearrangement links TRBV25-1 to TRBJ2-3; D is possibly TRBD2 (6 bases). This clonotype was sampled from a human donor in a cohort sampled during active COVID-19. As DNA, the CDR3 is TGTGCCAGCTTGTTTGTCGATACATGGGGGGCAGATACGCAGTATTTT. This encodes CASLFVDTWGADTQYF.